This T cell receptor (beta chain) was identified in a study of blood T cells in healthy people across ages. Study-wide points: One million T cells yielded diversity estimates that were considered underestimates. Greater diversity and more naive CD4+ cells were seen in long-lived donors than in aged donors.

This clonotype has ten or more counts. Its antigen is undetermined. A second PCR, run for about 7 to 11 cycles, used a sample-barcoded 5' primer plus a J-beta primer mix. TCRdb analysed the 5' RACE reads with MiXCR anew, one entry per CDR3 protein. The sample has about 620,000 distinct CDR3 sequences; around 50% are singletons. The germline V gene has CDR1 LGHDT and CDR2 YNNKEL (reference sequence). The CDR3 totals 16 residues. With V trimmed by 5 bases and J by 0 bases, 8 bases remained unmatched. This TCR derives from a woman older than 75 in good health. What was sequenced was blood. The chain uses TRBV3-1 and TRBJ2-3, with 7 bases that match TRBD1. In nucleotides, the CDR3 is TGTGCCAGCAGCACAACAGGGGCATCTAGCACAGATACGCAGTATTTT. Protein product: CASSTTGASSTDTQYF.